Presented here are 32 T cell receptor beta chains from one specimen sequenced in a study of vaccination and CD4 T cells after COVID-19. These receptors lack a known antigen. Sequencing of the DNA from cultured CD4+ T cells was carried out with the Oncomine TCR Beta short-read assay. TCRdb re-called the PCR reads with MiXCR, one entry per CDR3 protein. The repertoire consists of 12,000 to 15,000 distinct CDR3 sequences, with roughly 52% occurring once and the leading ten covering 7.8%. The treatment was: 10-day PBMC culture with coronavirus spike peptide pools or control peptides (ViraFEST assay). Sequenced input: CD4+ T cells from blood, cultured in vitro. The receptors originated from a human donor who had recovered from COVID-19.

The chain couples TRBV7-2 to TRBJ2-5; D not resolved. CDR3 length equals 17 residues. With 1 base removed from V and 1 base from J, the gap between germline ends came to 16 bases. The germline V gene has CDR1 SGHTA and CDR2 FQGNSA. The CDR3 DNA follows: TGTGCCAGCAGCTTAGTCCCCCAGACTGCGCTCCAAGAGACCCAGTACTTC. It is translated as CASSLVPQTALQETQYF.

V is TRBV11-3 and J is TRBJ2-7; TRBD2 matches 10 bases. CDR1 and CDR2 (germline): SGHNT, YENEEA. This CDR3 has 17 residues. After removal of 5 bases from V and 2 bases from J, the junction contained 12 bases not matched to a gene. This CDR3 reads CASSPSAGTSVTYEQYF. As DNA, the CDR3 is TGTGCCAGCAGCCCCTCCGCCGGGACTAGCGTAACCTACGAGCAGTACTTC.

The DNA for the CDR3 is TGTGCCAGCAGTCCTAGGTCAGGGAGTATCTACAATGAGCAGTTCTTC. Translation gives CASSPRSGSIYNEQFF. This chain uses TRBV28 with TRBJ2-1; the D gene could be TRBD1 or TRBD2 (5 bases each). This CDR3 is built from 16 residues. V was trimmed by 5 bases and J by 3 bases, leaving 17 bases between them. The germline V gene encodes CDR1 MDHEN and CDR2 SYDVKM.

The DNA of the CDR3 is TGTGCCAGCAGTGAGACGACAGGGGGTGAAAAACTGTTTTTT. It specifies CASSETTGGEKLFF. This chain uses TRBV2 with TRBJ1-4, with 9 bases that match TRBD1. Germline V gene lookup returns CDR1 SNHLY and CDR2 FYNNEI. The length of the CDR3 is 14 residues. With V trimmed by 3 bases and J by 7 bases, 3 bases remained unmatched.

The CDR3 region is CSARRGRITDTQYF. The CDR3 region has the DNA TGCAGTGCTAGACGTGGGCGGATCACAGATACGCAGTATTTT. This chain joins TRBV20-1 and TRBJ2-3; D ambiguous. Germline values: CDR1 DFQATT, CDR2 SNEGSKA (reference sequence). Trimming took off 2 bases at V and 2 bases at J, with 11 bases between the two ends. The CDR3 has 14 amino acids.

The chain links TRBV4-2 to TRBJ1-1, with D possibly matching TRBD1 (6 bases). Per germline, CDR1 LGHNA and CDR2 YNFKEQ. The V gene lost 1 base and the J gene lost 7 bases, with 16 bases spanning the gap. The CDR3 runs 15 residues. Written as DNA, the CDR3 is TGTGCCAGCAGCCAAGGTATAGGGGGGATGGTTGAAGCTTTCTTT. This gives the protein CASSQGIGGMVEAFF.

The chain has TRBV28 and TRBJ2-5; no firm D call. Trimming shortened V by 5 bases and J by 5 bases, and 15 bases separated the two germline ends. From germline, CDR1 is MDHEN and CDR2 SYDVKM. The CDR3 consists of 14 residues. The CDR3 DNA reads TGTGCCAGCAGTAACGCCCTCCCCCCTGAGACCCAGTACTTC. Its translation: CASSNALPPETQYF.

The rearrangement links TRBV18 to TRBJ2-7; tentative D call: TRBD1 (5 bases). Per germline, CDR1 KGHSH and CDR2 LQKENI. This CDR3 comprises 13 residues. V lost 1 base and J 2 bases, leaving 6 bases between the germline ends. The CDR3 DNA sequence: TGTGCCAGCTCACCACTGACAGCCTACGAGCAGTACTTC. This codes for CASSPLTAYEQYF.

The chain links TRBV5-5 to TRBJ1-1; D gene uncertain. The CDR3 sequence is 17 residues long. The ends were cut back, 0 bases at V and 0 bases at J, with 15 bases in the middle. Germline loops: CDR1 SGHKS, CDR2 YYEKEE (reference sequence). CDR3 coding DNA: TGTGCCAGCAGCTTGGGTGTGGGCAGGACCGTGAACACTGAAGCTTTCTTT. This codes for CASSLGVGRTVNTEAFF. The whole variable domain, remainder taken from reference TRBV5-5 and TRBJ1-1, is DAGVTQSPTHLIKTRGQQVTLRCSPISGHKSVSWYQQVLGQGPQFIFQYYEKEERGRGNFPDRFSARQFPNYSSELNVNALLLGDSALYLCASSLGVGRTVNTEAFFGQGTRLTVV.

The genes are TRBV7-2 and TRBJ2-2; D possibly matches TRBD1 or TRBD2 (5 bases each). In germline, CDR1 is SGHTA, CDR2 FQGNSA. Between the trimmed V and J ends, which lost 1 base and 3 bases, there was a span of 9 bases. This CDR3 spans 15 amino acids. The CDR3 spells CASSLVGDHTGELFF. CDR3 nucleotide sequence: TGTGCCAGCAGCTTAGTGGGGGACCACACCGGGGAGCTGTTTTTT.

The chain recombines TRBV7-8 with TRBJ2-3; D call uncertain. With 0 bases removed from V and 4 bases from J, the gap between germline ends came to 14 bases. This CDR3 region has 16 residues. Germline V gene sequence: CDR1 SGHVS, CDR2 FQNEAQ. CDR3 protein: CASSLAGPRGSDTQYF. DNA for the CDR3: TGTGCCAGCAGCTTAGCGGGCCCTCGAGGCTCAGATACGCAGTATTTT.

This clonotype turned up a few times. This chain joins TRBV27 and TRBJ1-2; 7 positions match TRBD1. Germline values: CDR1 MNHEY, CDR2 SMNVEV (reference sequence). Unmatched junction bases numbered 12, after V lost 9 bases and J lost 2 bases. The CDR3 totals 15 residues. CDR3 coding DNA: TGTGCCAGTCGGGACAGTCCCTCCCTCAACTATGGCTACACCTTC. This encodes CASRDSPSLNYGYTF.

This clonotype was observed a single time. The rearrangement links TRBV24-1 to TRBJ2-1; D not certain. Germline values: CDR1 KGHDR, CDR2 SFDVKD. The CDR3 totals 11 residues. V lost 7 bases and J 6 bases, leaving 6 bases between the germline ends. CDR3: CATRNFNEQFF. The CDR3 DNA follows: TGTGCCACCAGGAACTTCAATGAGCAGTTCTTC.

The chain combines TRBV20-1 with TRBJ2-3; D is perhaps TRBD2 (5 bases). The germline gives CDR1 DFQATT, CDR2 SNEGSKA (reference sequence). The CDR3 spans 14 residues. Trimming took off 5 bases at V and 2 bases at J, with 14 bases between the two ends. The CDR3 reads CSAWESVSTDTQYF. The CDR3 DNA is TGCAGTGCTTGGGAGAGCGTTTCCACAGATACGCAGTATTTT.

The chain employs TRBV20-1 and TRBJ2-3; perhaps D is TRBD1 or TRBD2 (6 bases each). The CDR3 spans 17 residues. V was cut by 1 base and J by 3 bases, with 20 bases left in between. Germline V CDR1 and CDR2: DFQATT, SNEGSKA (reference sequence). DNA of the CDR3: TGCAGTGCTAGAGGAGAGTGGGGGGCTCCGGGGACAGATACGCAGTATTTT. Its protein is CSARGEWGAPGTDTQYF.

This clonotype was observed a handful of times. The V gene is TRBV27, the J gene TRBJ1-2; 7 bases line up with TRBD1. The CDR3 runs 15 residues. V dropped 2 bases and J dropped 2; count of bases not matched to a gene: 5. The germline V gene encodes CDR1 MNHEY and CDR2 SMNVEV (reference sequence). The CDR3 reads CASSLMTGNNYGYTF. DNA for the CDR3: TGTGCCAGCAGTTTAATGACAGGGAACAACTATGGCTACACCTTC.

This sequence joins TRBV28 and TRBJ2-7; the match to TRBD2 covers 7 bases. V gave up 6 bases and J gave up 7 bases; unmatched junction bases: 12. Looked up from germline, CDR1 is MDHEN and CDR2 is SYDVKM. The CDR3 contains 14 residues. The CDR3 nucleotides read TGTGCCAGCAGCCGACTAGCCTTGTGGGGTGAGCAGTACTTC. This gives the protein CASSRLALWGEQYF.

This clonotype was detected only once. The chain uses TRBV7-8 and TRBJ1-6; D ambiguous. Looked up from germline, CDR1 is SGHVS and CDR2 is FQNEAQ. The CDR3 has 16 residues. With 2 bases removed from V and 9 bases from J, the gap between germline ends came to 17 bases. The CDR3 loop is CASSLSTAPGGSPLHF. In nucleotides, the CDR3 is TGTGCCAGCAGCTTATCTACTGCACCGGGAGGTTCACCCCTCCACTTT. Looking up the rest from reference TRBV7-8 and TRBJ1-6 gives the full variable domain: GAGVSQSPRYKVAKRGQDVALRCDPISGHVSLFWYQQALGQGPEFLTYFQNEAQLDKSGLPSDRFFAERPEGSVSTLKIQRTQQEDSAVYLCASSLSTAPGGSPLHFGNGTRLTVT.

The chain couples TRBV19 to TRBJ2-1; no definite D call. V shed 6 bases and J shed 7 bases, with 19 bases lying between them. CDR3 length equals 15 residues. Germline V gene lookup returns CDR1 LNHDA and CDR2 SQIVND (reference sequence). DNA for the CDR3: TGTGCCAGTAGCCTTCATGGGGTGGTGGGAAATGAGCAGTTCTTC. Translation: CASSLHGVVGNEQFF.

The V and J genes are TRBV10-3 and TRBJ2-7; 10 nucleotides agree with TRBD2. The J segment lost 1 base and the V segment lost 10 bases, leaving 4 bases of the junction unmatched. Germline V CDR1 and CDR2: ENHRY, SYGVKD. This CDR3 spans 13 amino acids. The CDR3 reads CATLLAGSYEQYF. The CDR3 DNA reads as TGTGCCACCCTACTAGCGGGATCCTACGAGCAGTACTTC.

The J gene is TRBJ2-5, the V gene TRBV3-1; 8 bases line up with TRBD2. This CDR3 comprises 17 residues. Germline CDR1 is LGHDT and CDR2 is YNNKEL (reference sequence). V was pared by 2 bases and J by 5 bases, with 13 bases of the junction left unmatched. In DNA, the CDR3 is TGTGCCAGCAGCCAAAACCCTCAGCGGGAGATTGGGGAGACCCAGTACTTC. Its protein product is CASSQNPQREIGETQYF.

V is TRBV20-1 and J is TRBJ1-6; 9 positions agree with TRBD1. The CDR3 runs 14 residues. V lost 6 bases and J lost 7; bases outside the gene matches: 7. The germline V gene has CDR1 DFQATT and CDR2 SNEGSKA (reference sequence). CDR3 DNA sequence: TGCAGTGCCCACGCAGGACAGGGGAATTCACCCCTCCACTTT. Amino acid sequence: CSAHAGQGNSPLHF.

The chain carries TRBV3-1 and TRBJ2-6; D is possibly TRBD1 (5 bases). Germline-derived CDR1 and CDR2 are LGHDT and YNNKEL (reference sequence). The V end was cut by 6 bases, the J end by 0 bases, with 9 bases between. The CDR3 covers 15 residues. The CDR3 loop reads CASRLTVSGANVLTF. As DNA, the CDR3 is TGTGCCAGCAGGCTGACAGTCTCTGGGGCCAACGTCCTGACTTTC.

This clonotype was observed a few times. The chain joins TRBV21-1 to TRBJ1-5; TRBD1 is taken as the D call from the table, unchecked against the DNA. TRBV21-1 is assigned pseudogene status. This CDR3 is built from 18 residues. CDR3 amino acids: CASSKEGDGGTENQPQHF. The CDR3 bases are TGTGCCAGCAGCAAAGAAGGGGACGGGGGGACAGAGAATCAGCCCCAGCATTTT.

CDR3 sequence reads: CASSSGTSTITGELFF. In DNA form, the CDR3 reads TGTGCCAGCAGTTCGGGGACTAGCACAATTACCGGGGAGCTGTTTTTT. The V call is TRBV27, the J call TRBJ2-2; TRBD2 agrees at 9 bases. Losses at the gene ends were 4 bases for V and 5 bases for J; bases not matched to a gene: 8. Per germline, CDR1 MNHEY and CDR2 SMNVEV (reference sequence). The CDR3 has 16 amino acids.

The J gene is TRBJ1-3, the V gene TRBV2; D remains unclear. Germline V gives CDR1 SNHLY, CDR2 FYNNEI. The V end lost 7 bases, the J end lost 10 bases, and 17 bases lay between the germline ends. This CDR3 has 13 amino acids. The CDR3 sequence is CASTTDHFSTIYF. The DNA of the CDR3 is TGTGCCAGCACCACGGACCATTTTAGTACCATATATTTT.

The rearrangement links TRBV7-3 to TRBJ2-3, with 8 nucleotides matching TRBD2. Germline CDR1 SGHTA, CDR2 FQGTGA. J was trimmed by 0 bases and V by 5 bases; bases with no gene match: 7. The CDR3 loop spans 16 amino acids. CDR3 sequence: CASSRVAGSSTDTQYF. As DNA, the CDR3 is TGTGCCAGCAGCCGGGTAGCGGGGTCTAGCACAGATACGCAGTATTTT.

This clonotype showed up just once. The chain carries TRBV28 and TRBJ2-7; 8 bases line up with TRBD1. V lost 6 bases and J lost 3; bases outside the gene matches: 4. The CDR3 consists of 13 residues. CDR1 and CDR2 from the germline V gene are MDHEN and SYDVKM. The DNA of the CDR3 is TGTGCCAGCAGAAGGGGACAGGACTACGAGCAGTACTTC. It codes for CASRRGQDYEQYF. The complete variable domain, with remaining parts taken from reference TRBV28 and TRBJ2-7, reads DVKVTQSSRYLVKRTGEKVFLECVQDMDHENMFWYRQDPGLGLRLIYFSYDVKMKEKGDIPEGYSVSREKKERFSLILESASTNQTSMYLCASRRGQDYEQYFGPGTRLTVT.

The rearrangement links TRBV21-1 to TRBJ2-1; the table's D call, TRBD2, has no DNA check behind it. TRBV21-1 is recorded as a pseudogene. This CDR3 is built from 17 residues. Here the CDR3 DNA reads TGTGCCAGCAGCATTAGTACGTTGCGGGAGGAATGGAATGAGCAGTTCTTC. Translating gives CASSISTLREEWNEQFF.

The genes are TRBV20-1 and TRBJ1-5; 7 bases fit TRBD1. From germline, CDR1 is DFQATT and CDR2 SNEGSKA (reference sequence). The CDR3 is made up of 17 amino acids. V lost 5 bases, J lost 4 bases, and 17 bases stayed unmatched. CDR3 DNA: TGCAGTGCTGGGGGGACAGACCCTAAGAGCCTTAATCAGCCCCAGCATTTT. Its translation: CSAGGTDPKSLNQPQHF.

CDR3 sequence: CASRLTSGSLGANVLTF. The DNA of the CDR3 is TGTGCCAGCAGGTTGACTAGCGGGAGCCTTGGGGCCAACGTCCTGACTTTC. V is TRBV11-2 and J is TRBJ2-6; 12 bases line up with TRBD2. The junction had 6 bases not matched to a gene; V was cut back by 6 bases and J by 3 bases. From germline, CDR1 is SGHAT and CDR2 FQNNGV. The CDR3 loop spans 17 amino acids.

The chain is built from TRBV7-3 and TRBJ2-3; D is uncertain. Germline V gives CDR1 SGHTA, CDR2 FQGTGA. Trimming left V 5 bases short and J 1 base short, with 7 bases between. The CDR3 is made up of 13 amino acids. This CDR3 reads CASSPTGTDTQYF. In nucleotides, the CDR3 is TGTGCCAGCAGCCCGACCGGCACAGATACGCAGTATTTT.